This TCR beta chain was sequenced during a study of blood T cell repertoires in COVID-19. Study-wide context: The analysed material was cDNA or gDNA that came from T cells, B-cell-depleted T cells, or PBMCs.

Assay: immunoSEQ multiplex PCR; the TCRdb copy retains only in-frame clones and omits some. Among over 50,000 clones listed, 85% to 90% were seen once. CDR1 MNHNS and CDR2 SASEGT come from the germline V gene. This CDR3 spans 16 amino acids. V was cut by 0 bases and J by 4 bases, with 15 bases left in between. This sequence joins TRBV6-1 and TRBJ1-2; maybe TRBD1 (6 bases). This TCR was recovered from a man between 65 and 85 years old with active COVID-19. Sequencing was performed on peripheral blood. The CDR3 nucleotides are TGTGCCAGCAGTGAAGCCGGTGCACAGGGAGCCTATGGCTACACCTTC. This sequence encodes CASSEAGAQGAYGYTF.